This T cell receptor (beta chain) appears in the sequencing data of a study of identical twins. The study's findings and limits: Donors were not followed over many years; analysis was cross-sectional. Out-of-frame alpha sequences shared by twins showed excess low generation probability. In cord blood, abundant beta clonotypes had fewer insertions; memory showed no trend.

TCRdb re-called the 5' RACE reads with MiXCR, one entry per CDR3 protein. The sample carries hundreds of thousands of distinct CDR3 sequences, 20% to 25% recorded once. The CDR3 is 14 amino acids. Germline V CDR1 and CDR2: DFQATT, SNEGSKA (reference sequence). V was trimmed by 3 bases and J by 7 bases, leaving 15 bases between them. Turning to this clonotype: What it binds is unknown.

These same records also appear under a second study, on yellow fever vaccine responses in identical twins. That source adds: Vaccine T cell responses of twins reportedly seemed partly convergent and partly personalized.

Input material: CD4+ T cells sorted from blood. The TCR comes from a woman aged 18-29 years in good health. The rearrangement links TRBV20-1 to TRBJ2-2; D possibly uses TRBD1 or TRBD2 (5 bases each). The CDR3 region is CSARRAGTVGELFF. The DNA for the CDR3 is TGCAGTGCTAGGCGGGCAGGGACGGTCGGGGAGCTGTTTTTT.